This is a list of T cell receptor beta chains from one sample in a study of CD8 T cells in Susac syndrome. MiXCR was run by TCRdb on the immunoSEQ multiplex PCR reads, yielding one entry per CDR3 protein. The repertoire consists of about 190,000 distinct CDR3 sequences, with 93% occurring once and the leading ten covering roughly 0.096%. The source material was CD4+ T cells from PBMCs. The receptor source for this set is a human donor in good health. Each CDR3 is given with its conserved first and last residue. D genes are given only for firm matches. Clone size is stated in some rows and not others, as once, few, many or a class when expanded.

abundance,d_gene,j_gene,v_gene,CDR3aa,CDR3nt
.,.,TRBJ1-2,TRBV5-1,CASRQDPTQGYGYTF,TGCGCCAGCAGACAGGACCCCACACAGGGATATGGCTACACCTTC
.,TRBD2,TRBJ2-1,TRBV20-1,CSAVSGGDNEQFF,TGCAGTGCTGTCAGCGGGGGAGACAATGAGCAGTTCTTC
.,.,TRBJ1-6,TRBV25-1,CASSEVGNSPLHF,TGTGCCAGCAGTGAAGTGGGTAATTCACCCCTCCACTTT
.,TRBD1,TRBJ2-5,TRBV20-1,CSAQSMRDRAQETQYF,TGCAGTGCTCAGTCTATGAGGGACAGGGCCCAAGAGACCCAGTACTTC
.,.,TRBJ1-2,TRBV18,CASSPLQGGGYTF,TGTGCCAGCTCACCATTACAGGGAGGTGGCTACACCTTC
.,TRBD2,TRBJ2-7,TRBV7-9,CASNSGRVSPYEQYF,TGTGCCAGCAACTCCGGGAGGGTTAGTCCCTACGAGCAGTACTTC
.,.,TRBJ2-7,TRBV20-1,CSARDRHYEQYF,TGCAGTGCTAGAGATCGGCATTACGAGCAGTACTTC
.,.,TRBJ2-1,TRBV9,CASSVRGTAKHEQFF,TGTGCCAGCAGCGTACGTGGGACGGCTAAGCATGAGCAGTTCTTC
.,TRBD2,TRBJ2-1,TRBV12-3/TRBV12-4,CATRLAANNEQFF,TGTGCCACGCGGCTAGCGGCAAACAATGAGCAGTTCTTC
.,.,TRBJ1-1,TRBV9,CASSAHTNTEAFF,TGTGCCAGCAGCGCCCACACGAACACTGAAGCTTTCTTT
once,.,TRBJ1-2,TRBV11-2,CASSLDRGDYGYTF,TGTGCCAGCAGCTTAGACAGGGGTGACTATGGCTACACCTTC
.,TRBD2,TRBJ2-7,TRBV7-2,CASSPRDYTYEQYF,TGTGCCAGCAGCCCCCGGGACTACACCTACGAGCAGTACTTC
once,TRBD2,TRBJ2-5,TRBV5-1,CASSKGLAPGETQYF,TGCGCCAGCAGCAAAGGACTAGCCCCAGGAGAGACCCAGTACTTC
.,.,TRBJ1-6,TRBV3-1,CASSQERQLSYNSPLHF,TGTGCCAGCAGCCAAGAAAGACAGCTTTCCTATAATTCACCCCTCCACTTT
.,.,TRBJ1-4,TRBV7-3,CASSIKGSLQATNEKLFF,TGTGCCAGCAGCATTAAAGGAAGCCTACAGGCAACTAATGAAAAACTGTTTTTT
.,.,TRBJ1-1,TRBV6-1,CASGKGPGTEAFF,TGTGCCAGCGGTAAGGGGCCCGGGACTGAAGCTTTCTTT
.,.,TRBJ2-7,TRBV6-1,CASSDSHPYEQYF,TGTGCCAGCTCCGACAGTCACCCCTACGAGCAGTACTTC
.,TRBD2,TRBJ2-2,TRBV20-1,CSASSGGPTGELFF,TGCAGTGCTTCTAGCGGGGGGCCAACCGGGGAGCTGTTTTTT
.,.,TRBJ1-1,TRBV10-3,CAISVTDHEAFF,TGTGCCATCAGTGTAACGGACCATGAAGCTTTCTTT
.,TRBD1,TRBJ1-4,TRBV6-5,CASRSQGTNEKLFF,TGTGCCAGCAGGTCACAGGGGACTAATGAAAAACTGTTTTTT
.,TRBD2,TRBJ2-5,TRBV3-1,CASQRGGGQTQYF,TGTGCCAGCCAGCGGGGGGGCGGACAGACCCAGTACTTC
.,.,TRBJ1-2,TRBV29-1,CSVDSYGYTF,TGCAGCGTTGACTCCTATGGCTACACCTTC
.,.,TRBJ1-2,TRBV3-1,CAGSRSAVNYGYTF,TGTGCCGGCAGCCGGTCAGCAGTTAACTATGGCTACACCTTC
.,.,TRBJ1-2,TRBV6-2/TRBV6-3,CASRTSANYGYTF,TGTGCCAGCAGGACCTCTGCTAACTATGGCTACACCTTC
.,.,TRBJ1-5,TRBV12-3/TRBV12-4,CASSFTGSRFGSNQPQHF,TGTGCCAGCAGTTTCACGGGCTCGAGGTTCGGAAGCAATCAGCCCCAGCATTTT
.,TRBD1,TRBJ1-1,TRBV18,CASSPRVQGASTEAFF,TGTGCCAGCTCACCAAGGGTACAGGGGGCTAGCACTGAAGCTTTCTTT
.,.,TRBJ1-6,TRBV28,CASSRDINNSPLHF,TGTGCCAGCAGCCGGGACATCAATAATTCACCCCTCCACTTT